The sequence of this TCR beta chain was determined in a study of T cell responses to AZD1222 COVID-19 vaccine (dated by TCRdb to the early 2020s). A note on the overall study: Because spike-specific TCR depth and breadth did not differ between the two schedules, AZD1222 recipients who got a second dose at roughly 4 weeks were pooled with those who got a second dose at roughly 12 weeks. Enrollment into the trials was organized by age into subgroups of 18-55, 56-69 and 70-plus years, and those subgroups contained 148, 28 and 57 TCR-sequenced participants, respectively. TCR sequencing covered approximately 230 trial participants: roughly 200 given two doses of AZD1222 and 26 given two doses of MenACWY control vaccine.

The CDR3 regions of human TCRbeta chains were analyzed by immunosequencing. The paper's data handling went like this. Repertoire TCRs were checked for matches against a reference library of SARS-CoV-2-specific TCRs that had been generated using the MIRA antigen-specificity platform. Breadth meant the fraction of unique TCRs that were SARS-CoV-2-associated, whereas depth meant the fraction of total T cells that were SARS-CoV-2-associated. Using the MIRA data, each spike-specific TCR was assigned both to the spike region to which the TCR was reactive and to a CD4 or CD8 class. Log10-transformed breadth and depth values were compared by one-way ANOVA with Sidak's multiple comparisons tests. The clones in this table, taken by TCRdb from immuneACCESS, are in-frame only. Not every clone is retained; where verified, under half of the shortfall comes from an unresolved V gene, and the cause of the rest is unknown. The DNA was the basis for D and trimming; V, J and clone size are from that table. Recorded for this sample are tens of thousands of clones; around nine tenths of them occurred a single time. The biggest ten clones account for 3% of the sample.

V ends up 0 bases short and J 8 bases short, with an unmatched junction base count of 8. CDR1 SGDLS and CDR2 YYNGEE are derived from the germline V gene. Spanning cysteine to phenylalanine, the CDR3 consists of 16 amino acids. Only the CDR3 portion is preserved as DNA: 48 bases, with reading frame beginning at the first base. Reading the label with the study, this specimen's time point is: baseline before first vaccination. The vaccinee samples were drawn from two UK trials, COV001 and COV002, one of which was a single-blind randomized controlled phase 2/3 trial testing AZD1222 (ChAdOx1 nCoV-19) in healthy adults. Trial participant PBMC samples were collected at day 0 and day 28 after the second dose for TCRbeta chain sequencing. A note on this clone: Its antigen is unknown. No clone much larger than this one lies a single base away; base qualities are absent.

What the research found in general, with its limitations: CD4 TCRs associated with the vaccine covered the entire spike protein, and the dominant responses were in regions 160-218 and 743-854. Reportedly, almost half of the unique spike-specific TCRs recognized epitopes lying outside the regions that are mutated in the B.1.351 and B.1.1.7 variants. Participants were mostly white British, with more females than males. The authors suggested clonal diversity may have been underestimated. In the small 56-69-year group, the increase in depth fell short of significance, most likely because of low power. No day 14 peak-response samples were available, so repertoires were characterized only after the peak T cell response. Only 5 to 7 AZD1222 recipients were SARS-CoV-2 seropositive at baseline, limiting conclusions about previously exposed vaccinees. After two AZD1222 doses, both the breadth and the depth of spike-specific TCRs were significantly higher than at day 0 and than in MenACWY recipients.

The chain links TRBV9 with TRBJ1-2; 12 bases in the junction line up with TRBD1. This receptor was taken from an adult in good health. The sample here was peripheral blood, taken on day 0 of AZD1222 vaccination. The nucleotide sequence is TGTGCCAGCAGCGTAGCTACGGGACAGGGGGCAGGCGGCTACACCTTC. Its protein is CASSVATGQGAGGYTF.